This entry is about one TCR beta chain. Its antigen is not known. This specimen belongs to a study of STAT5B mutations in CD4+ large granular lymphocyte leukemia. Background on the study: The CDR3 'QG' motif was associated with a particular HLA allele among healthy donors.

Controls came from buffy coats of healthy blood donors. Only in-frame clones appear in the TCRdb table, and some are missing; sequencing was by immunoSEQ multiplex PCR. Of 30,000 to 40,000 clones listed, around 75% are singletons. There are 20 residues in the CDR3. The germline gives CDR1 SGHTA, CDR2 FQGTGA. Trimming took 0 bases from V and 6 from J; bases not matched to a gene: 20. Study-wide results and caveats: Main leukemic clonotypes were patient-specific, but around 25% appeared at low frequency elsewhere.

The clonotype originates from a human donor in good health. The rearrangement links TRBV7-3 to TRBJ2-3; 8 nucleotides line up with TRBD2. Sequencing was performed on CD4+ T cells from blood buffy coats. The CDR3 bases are TGTGCCAGCAGCTTAACTGGGGACACTCGGAGGCTAGCGGGTAGTGATACGCAGTATTTT. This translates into CASSLTGDTRRLAGSDTQYF.